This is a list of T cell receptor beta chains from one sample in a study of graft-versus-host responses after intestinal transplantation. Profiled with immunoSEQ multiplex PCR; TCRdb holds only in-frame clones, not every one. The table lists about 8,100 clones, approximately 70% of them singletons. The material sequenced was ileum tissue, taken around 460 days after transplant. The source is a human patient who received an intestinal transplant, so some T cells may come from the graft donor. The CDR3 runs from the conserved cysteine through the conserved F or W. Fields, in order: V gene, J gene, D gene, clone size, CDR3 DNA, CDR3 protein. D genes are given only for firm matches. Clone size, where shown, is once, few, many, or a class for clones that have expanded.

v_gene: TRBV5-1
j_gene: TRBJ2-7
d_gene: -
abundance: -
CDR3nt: TGCGCCAGCAGCTTGGCCGTCACCTACGAGCAGTACTTC
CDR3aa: CASSLAVTYEQYF

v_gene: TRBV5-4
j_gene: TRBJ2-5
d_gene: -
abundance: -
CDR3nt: TGTGCCAGCAGCTACCTGGGCAGGCAACAAGAGACCCAGTACTTC
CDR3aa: CASSYLGRQQETQYF

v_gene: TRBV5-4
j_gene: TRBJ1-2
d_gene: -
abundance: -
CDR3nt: TGTGCCAGCAGCCCCCTGGACTATGGCTACACCTTC
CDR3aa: CASSPLDYGYTF

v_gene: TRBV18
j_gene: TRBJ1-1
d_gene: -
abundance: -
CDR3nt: TGTGCCAGCTCACCAGGGTTGAACACTGAAGCTTTCTTT
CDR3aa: CASSPGLNTEAFF

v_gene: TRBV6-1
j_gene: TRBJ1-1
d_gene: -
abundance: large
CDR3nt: TGTGCCAGCAGTCTGGACCCTGGGGTCACTGAAGCTTTCTTT
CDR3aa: CASSLDPGVTEAFF

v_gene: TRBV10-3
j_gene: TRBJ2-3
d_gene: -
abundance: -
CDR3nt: TGTGCCATCAGTGAGTTAACAGCGACAGATACGCAGTATTTT
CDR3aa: CAISELTATDTQYF

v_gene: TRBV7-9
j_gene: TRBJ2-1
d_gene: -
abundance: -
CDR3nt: TGTGCCAGCGGTGCCTCTAGTCTCTGGTCCTACAATGAGCAGTTCTTC
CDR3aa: CASGASSLWSYNEQFF

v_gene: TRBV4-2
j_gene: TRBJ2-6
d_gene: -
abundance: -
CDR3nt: TGTGCCAGCAGCCAAGAAAGCGGGTCTGGGGCCAACGTCCTGACTTTC
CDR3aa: CASSQESGSGANVLTF

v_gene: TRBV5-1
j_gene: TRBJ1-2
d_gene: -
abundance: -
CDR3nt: TGCGCCAGCAGCCTTAGTGGGGGCGAAATCGGTGGCTACACCTTC
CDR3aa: CASSLSGGEIGGYTF

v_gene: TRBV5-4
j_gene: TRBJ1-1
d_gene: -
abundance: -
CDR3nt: TGTGCCAGCAGTTCCGGGATTATGAACACTGAAGCTTTCTTT
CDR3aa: CASSSGIMNTEAFF

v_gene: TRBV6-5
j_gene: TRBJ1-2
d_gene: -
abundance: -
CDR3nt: TGTGCCAGCACCTACGGGGGGAACGGCTACACCTTC
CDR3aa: CASTYGGNGYTF

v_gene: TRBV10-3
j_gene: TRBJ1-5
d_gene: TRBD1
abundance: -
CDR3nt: TGTGCCATCAGTGAGTTGGGAGGGGGCAGCAATCAGCCCCAGCATTTT
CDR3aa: CAISELGGGSNQPQHF

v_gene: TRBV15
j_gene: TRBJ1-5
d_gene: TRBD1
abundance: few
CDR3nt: TGTGCCACCAGCAGACCTACGGGACAGGGATCAAATCAGCCCCAGCATTTT
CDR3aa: CATSRPTGQGSNQPQHF

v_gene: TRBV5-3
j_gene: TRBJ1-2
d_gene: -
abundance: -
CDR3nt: TGTGCCAGCAGCCTGGGGAAGAGCCCCTATGTAGGCTACACCTTC
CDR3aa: CASSLGKSPYVGYTF

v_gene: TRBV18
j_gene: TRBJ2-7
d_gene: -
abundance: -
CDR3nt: TGTGCCAGCTCACCACCGCCTCCCTCCTACGAGCAGTACTTC
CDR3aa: CASSPPPPSYEQYF

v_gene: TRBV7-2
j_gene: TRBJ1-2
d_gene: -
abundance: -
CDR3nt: TGTGCCAGCAGCTTAGAAGGCAACTATGGCTACACCTTC
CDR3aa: CASSLEGNYGYTF

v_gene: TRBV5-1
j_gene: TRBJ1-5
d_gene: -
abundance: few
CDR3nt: TGCGCCAGCAGCTTGTCAGGGTTGGAGCCCCAGCATTTT
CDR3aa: CASSLSGLEPQHF